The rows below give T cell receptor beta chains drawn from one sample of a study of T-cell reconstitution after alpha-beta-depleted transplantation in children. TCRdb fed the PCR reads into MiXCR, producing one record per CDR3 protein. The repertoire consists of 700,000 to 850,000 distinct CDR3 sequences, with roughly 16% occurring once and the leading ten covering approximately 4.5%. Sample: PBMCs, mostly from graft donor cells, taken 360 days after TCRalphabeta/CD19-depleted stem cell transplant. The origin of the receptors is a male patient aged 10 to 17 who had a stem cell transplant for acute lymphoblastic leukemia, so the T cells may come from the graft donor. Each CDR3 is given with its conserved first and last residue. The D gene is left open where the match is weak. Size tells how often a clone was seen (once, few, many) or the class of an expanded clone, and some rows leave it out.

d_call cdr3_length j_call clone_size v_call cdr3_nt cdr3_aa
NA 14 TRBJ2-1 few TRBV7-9 TGTGCCAGCAGATTGACTGGCTCCTACAATGAGCAGTTCTTC CASRLTGSYNEQFF
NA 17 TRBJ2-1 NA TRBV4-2 TGTGCCAGCAGCCAAGAACCTAGCGCGAGCTCCTACAATGAGCAGTTCTTC CASSQEPSASSYNEQFF
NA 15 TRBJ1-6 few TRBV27 TGTGCCAGCAGTTATTCTTACTCCTATAATTCACCCCTCCACTTT CASSYSYSYNSPLHF
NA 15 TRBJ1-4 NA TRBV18 TGTGCCAGCTCAGGACAAAGGGGGGCGAACGAAAAACTGTTTTTT CASSGQRGANEKLFF
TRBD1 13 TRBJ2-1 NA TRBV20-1 TGCAGTGCTCGGACAGGGGGCTCGAATGAGCAGTTCTTC CSARTGGSNEQFF
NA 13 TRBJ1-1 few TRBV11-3 TGTGCCAGCAGCCTCCTAGATGGGGTCGAAGCTTTCTTT CASSLLDGVEAFF
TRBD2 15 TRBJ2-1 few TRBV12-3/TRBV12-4 TGTGCCAGCAGTTCCCCCACTAGCGCATTCAATGAGCAGTTCTTC CASSSPTSAFNEQFF
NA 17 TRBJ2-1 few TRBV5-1 TGCGCCAGCAGCTTGGAGTTAGGCGGGATGGCATCCAATGAGCAGTTCTTC CASSLELGGMASNEQFF
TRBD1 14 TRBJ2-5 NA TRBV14 TGTGCCAGCAGCACTCCCGGGACAGAAGAGACCCAGTACTTC CASSTPGTEETQYF
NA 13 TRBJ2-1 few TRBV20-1 TGCAGTGCCCAGACATGGAGGGGGGATGAGCAGTTCTTC CSAQTWRGDEQFF
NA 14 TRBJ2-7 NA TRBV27 TGTGCCAGCAGTCTACTGCCGACGGTCTACGAGCAGTACTTC CASSLLPTVYEQYF
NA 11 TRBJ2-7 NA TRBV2 TGTGCCAACACCCTGTCCTACGAGCAGTACTTC CANTLSYEQYF
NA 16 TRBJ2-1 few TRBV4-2 TGTGCCAGCAGCCCCTGGGCCACAAGCTCCTACAATGAGCAGTTCTTC CASSPWATSSYNEQFF
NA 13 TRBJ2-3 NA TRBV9 TGTGCCAGCAGCGTATACAGAGAAGATACGCAGTATTTT CASSVYREDTQYF
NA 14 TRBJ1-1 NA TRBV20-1 TGCAGTGCTAGACTCGGGAACGGGAACACTGAAGCTTTCTTT CSARLGNGNTEAFF
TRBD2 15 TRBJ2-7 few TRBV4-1 TGCGCCAGCAGCTCTATCGCGGGAGAACGGGGCGAGCAGTACTTC CASSSIAGERGEQYF
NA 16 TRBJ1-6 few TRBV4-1 TGCGCCAGCAGCCAAGAAGGTTTACAGGGTGGTTCACCCCTCCACTTT CASSQEGLQGGSPLHF
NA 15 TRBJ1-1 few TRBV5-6 TGTGCCAGCAGCTCCCTTCGAGGGTCCTTTTCTGAAGCTTTCTTT CASSSLRGSFSEAFF
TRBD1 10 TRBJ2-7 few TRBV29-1 TGCAGCGCCAGGGGGCAAGAGCAGTACTTC CSARGQEQYF
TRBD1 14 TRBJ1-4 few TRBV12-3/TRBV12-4 TGTGCCAGCGGACCCGGGACAGGCCCTGATAGACTGTTTTTT CASGPGTGPDRLFF
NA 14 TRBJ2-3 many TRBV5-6 TGTGCCAGCAGCTTGAAAGTATTACCAGATACGCAGTATTTT CASSLKVLPDTQYF
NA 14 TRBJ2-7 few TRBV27 TGTGCCAGCAGTTTTTCGGGAACGGGAGCCGAGCAGTACTTC CASSFSGTGAEQYF
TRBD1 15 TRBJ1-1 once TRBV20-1 TGCAGTGTCGGGGCAGGGGGTTTGCGGAACACTGAAGCTTTCTTT CSVGAGGLRNTEAFF
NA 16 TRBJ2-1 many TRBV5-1 TGCGCCAGCAGCTTGCAGGGACAAATGTCCTACAATGAGCAGTTCTTC CASSLQGQMSYNEQFF
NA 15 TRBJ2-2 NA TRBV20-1 TGCAGTGCTAGAGATAGGGCAGGGGTGACCGGGGAGCTGTTTTTT CSARDRAGVTGELFF
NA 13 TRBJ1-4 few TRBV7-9 TGTGCCAGCAGCGGCCTCGGGAATGAAAAACTGTTTTTT CASSGLGNEKLFF
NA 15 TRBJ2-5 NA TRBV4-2 TGTGCCAGCAGCCAAGATGATAACTCTCAAGAGACCCAGTACTTC CASSQDDNSQETQYF
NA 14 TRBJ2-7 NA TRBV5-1 TGCGCCTGCCGGACCGACGGGGTCGGATACGAGCAGTACTTC CACRTDGVGYEQYF
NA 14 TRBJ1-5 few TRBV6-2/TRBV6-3 TGTGCCAGCAGTTACTGGGGGCCTGATCAGCCCCAGCATTTT CASSYWGPDQPQHF
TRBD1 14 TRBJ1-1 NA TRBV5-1 TGCGCCAGCAGCCTAACTCCAGGGGGACTTGAAGCTTTCTTT CASSLTPGGLEAFF
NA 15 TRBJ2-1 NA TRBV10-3 TGTGCCATCAGGGACCTGGGGGACTCTACCAATGGGCAGTTCTTC CAIRDLGDSTNGQFF
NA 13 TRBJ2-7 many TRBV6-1 TGTGCCAGCAGTGAACCTATCCCCTACGAGCAGTACTTC CASSEPIPYEQYF
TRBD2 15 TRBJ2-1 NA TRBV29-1 TGCAGCGTTGATAGGACTAGGCTCTCCTACAATGAGCAGTTCTTC CSVDRTRLSYNEQFF
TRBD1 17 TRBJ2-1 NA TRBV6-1 TGTGCCAGCAGTGAGGGGGGCAGGGGGCCCATGTACAATGAGCAGTTCTTC CASSEGGRGPMYNEQFF
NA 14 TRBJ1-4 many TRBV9 TGTGCCAGCAGCGGAGGGGCAGTGAATGAAAAACTGTTTTTT CASSGGAVNEKLFF
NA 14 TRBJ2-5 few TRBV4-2 TGTGCCAGCAGCCAAGATGGGTTCCAAGAGACCCAGTACTTC CASSQDGFQETQYF
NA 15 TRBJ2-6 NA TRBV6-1 TGTGCCAGCATAGGGGCAGGGGCTGGGGCCAACGTCCTGACTTTC CASIGAGAGANVLTF
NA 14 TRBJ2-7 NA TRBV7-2 TGTGCCAGCAGCCCGAGGACCTCGTTTTCCGAGCAGTACTTC CASSPRTSFSEQYF
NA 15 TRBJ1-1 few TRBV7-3 TGTGCCAGCAGCCTAACTGGGGACGGCAACACTGAAGCTTTCTTT CASSLTGDGNTEAFF
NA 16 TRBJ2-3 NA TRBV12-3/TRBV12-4 TGTGCCAGCAGCACGACAGTTCGTTTACGCACAGATACGCAGTATTTT CASSTTVRLRTDTQYF
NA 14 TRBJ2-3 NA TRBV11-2 TGTGCCAGCAGCTTGAGTGGTATATCAGATACGCAGTATTTT CASSLSGISDTQYF
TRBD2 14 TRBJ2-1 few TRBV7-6 TGTGCCAGCAGCTTTCTAGCGGGAGGGCTTGAGCAGTTCTTC CASSFLAGGLEQFF
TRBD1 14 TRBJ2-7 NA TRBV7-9 TGTGCCAGCAGCTTGCCGGACAGGGCCTACGAGCAGTACTTC CASSLPDRAYEQYF
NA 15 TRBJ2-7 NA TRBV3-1 TGTGCCAGCAGCCCACGACAGCAGAGCTCCTACGAGCAGTACTTC CASSPRQQSSYEQYF
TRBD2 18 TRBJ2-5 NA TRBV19 TGTGCCAGTAGTATAGCCCCGACTAGCGGGAGGGCCTGGGAGACCCAGTACTTC CASSIAPTSGRAWETQYF
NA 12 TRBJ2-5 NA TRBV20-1 TGCAGTGCTAGGAGGGGGTCAGAGACCCAGTACTTC CSARRGSETQYF
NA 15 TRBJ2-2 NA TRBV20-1 TGCAGTGCTAGAGAAGGCAGCCGGAACACCGGGGAGCTGTTTTTT CSAREGSRNTGELFF
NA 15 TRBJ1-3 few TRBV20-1 TGCAGTGCTAGAGATTTGTCTGGGGACGGAAACACCATATATTTT CSARDLSGDGNTIYF
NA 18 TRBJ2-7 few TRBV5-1 TGCGCCAGCAGCCCCGACCGAACACAGGCTTTCTATCATTACGAGCAGTACTTC CASSPDRTQAFYHYEQYF
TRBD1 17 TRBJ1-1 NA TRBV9 TGTGCCAGCAGCGCCCTCGGGACAGCAGAAATGAACACTGAAGCTTTCTTT CASSALGTAEMNTEAFF
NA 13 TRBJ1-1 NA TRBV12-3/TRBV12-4 TGTGCCAGCAGTTTACCCCCGGAGGCTGAAGCTTTCTTT CASSLPPEAEAFF
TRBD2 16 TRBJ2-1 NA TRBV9 TGTGCCAGCAGCCCGTTATGGACTAGCCGGGGCAATGAGCAGTTCTTC CASSPLWTSRGNEQFF
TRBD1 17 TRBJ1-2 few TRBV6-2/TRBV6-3 TGTGCCAGCAGTTCCGGGACAGGGGTCGATTGGGCATCGGGCTACACCTTC CASSSGTGVDWASGYTF